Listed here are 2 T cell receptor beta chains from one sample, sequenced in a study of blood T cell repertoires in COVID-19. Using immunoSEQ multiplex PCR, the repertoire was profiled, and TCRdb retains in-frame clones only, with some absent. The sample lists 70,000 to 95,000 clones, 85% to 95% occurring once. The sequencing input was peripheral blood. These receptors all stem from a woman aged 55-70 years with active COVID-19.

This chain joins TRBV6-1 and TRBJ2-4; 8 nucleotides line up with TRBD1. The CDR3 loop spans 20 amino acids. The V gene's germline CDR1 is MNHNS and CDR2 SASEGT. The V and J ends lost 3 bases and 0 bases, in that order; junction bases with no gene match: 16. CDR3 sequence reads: CASSDAFRTGQGLAKNIQYF. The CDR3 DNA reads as TGTGCCAGCAGTGACGCTTTCAGAACTGGACAGGGACTAGCCAAAAACATTCAGTACTTC.

The CDR3 loop reads CATSDGGTGANQPQHF. The CDR3 DNA follows: TGTGCCACCAGTGACGGTGGGACAGGGGCAAATCAGCCCCAGCATTTT. The rearrangement joins TRBV24-1 to TRBJ1-5; 10 bases map to TRBD1. V was pared by 4 bases and J by 4 bases, with 6 bases of the junction left unmatched. The CDR3 has 16 residues. The germline gives CDR1 KGHDR, CDR2 SFDVKD.